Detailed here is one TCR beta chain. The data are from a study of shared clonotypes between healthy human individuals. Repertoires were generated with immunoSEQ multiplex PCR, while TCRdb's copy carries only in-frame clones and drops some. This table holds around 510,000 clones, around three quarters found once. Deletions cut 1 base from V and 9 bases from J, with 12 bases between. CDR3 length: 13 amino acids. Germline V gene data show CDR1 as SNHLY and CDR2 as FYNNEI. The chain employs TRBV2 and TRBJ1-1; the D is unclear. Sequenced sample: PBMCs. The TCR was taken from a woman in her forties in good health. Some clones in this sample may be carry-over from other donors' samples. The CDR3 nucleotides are TGTGCCAGCAGTGAAGACAACAATCCCCAAGCTTTCTTT. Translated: CASSEDNNPQAFF.